The TCR beta chain under discussion was sequenced for a study of identifying expanded T cells in peripheral blood. Study-level results: Clone count variance between approximately two-week samples rose with total template count.

Germline CDR1 reads SGHTA; CDR2 reads FQGNSA. This CDR3 comprises 13 residues. Worth noting for this clone: Its target is unknown. The junction departs from the called germline gene at one end, perhaps through a read error.

Sequenced by immunoSEQ multiplex PCR; TCRdb stores in-frame clones only, minus some. The sample records about 100,000 clones, about nine tenths being singletons. The sample comprised blood. This sequence joins TRBV7-2 and TRBJ2-7; 13 nucleotides agree with TRBD2. The TCR originated in a person aged 18-70 years in good health. CDR3 amino acids: CASSPRTSGSLVF. For the CDR3, the DNA is TGTGCCAGCAGCCCCCGGACTAGCGGGAGCCTGGTCTTC.